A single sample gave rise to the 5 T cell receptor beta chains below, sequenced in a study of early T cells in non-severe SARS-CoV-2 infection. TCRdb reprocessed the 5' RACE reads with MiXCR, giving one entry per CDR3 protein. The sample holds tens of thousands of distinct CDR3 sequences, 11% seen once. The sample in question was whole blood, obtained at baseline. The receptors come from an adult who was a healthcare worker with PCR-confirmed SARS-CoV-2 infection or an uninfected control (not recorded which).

The CDR3 sequence is CASSREYWESNLHF. CDR3 nucleotide sequence: TGTGCCAGCTCCCGCGAGTATTGGGAGAGTAACCTCCACTTT. The chain employs TRBV2 and TRBJ1-6; D remains unclear. Germline V gene sequence: CDR1 SNHLY, CDR2 FYNNEI. The V end lost 8 bases, the J end lost 15 bases, and 23 bases lay between the germline ends. This CDR3 has 14 amino acids.

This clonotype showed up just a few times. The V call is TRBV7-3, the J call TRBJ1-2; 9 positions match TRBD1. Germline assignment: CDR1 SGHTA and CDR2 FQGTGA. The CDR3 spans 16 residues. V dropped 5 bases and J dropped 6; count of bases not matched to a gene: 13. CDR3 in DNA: TGTGCCAGCAGCCCCTCTTACAGGGGGCGCATGGATGGCTACACCTTC. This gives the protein CASSPSYRGRMDGYTF.

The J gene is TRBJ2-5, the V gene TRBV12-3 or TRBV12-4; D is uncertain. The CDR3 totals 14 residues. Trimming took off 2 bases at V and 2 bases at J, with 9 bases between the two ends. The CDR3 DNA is TGTGCCAGCAGTTTAAAGGCCCATCAAGAGACCCAGTACTTC. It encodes CASSLKAHQETQYF.

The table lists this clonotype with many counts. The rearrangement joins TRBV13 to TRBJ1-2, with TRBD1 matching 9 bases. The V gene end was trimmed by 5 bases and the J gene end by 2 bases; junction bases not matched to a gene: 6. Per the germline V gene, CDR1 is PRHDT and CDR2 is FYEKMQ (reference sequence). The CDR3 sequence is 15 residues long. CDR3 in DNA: TGTGCCAGCAGCCCCGAGACAGGGGGAAACTATGGCTACACCTTC. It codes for CASSPETGGNYGYTF.

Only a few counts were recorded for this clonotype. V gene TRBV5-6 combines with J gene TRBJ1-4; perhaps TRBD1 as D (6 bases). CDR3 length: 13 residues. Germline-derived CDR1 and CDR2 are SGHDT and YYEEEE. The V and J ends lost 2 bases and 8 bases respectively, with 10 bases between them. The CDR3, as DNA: TGTGCCAGCAGCTTACAGGGTGGAGAAAAACTGTTTTTT. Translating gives CASSLQGGEKLFF.